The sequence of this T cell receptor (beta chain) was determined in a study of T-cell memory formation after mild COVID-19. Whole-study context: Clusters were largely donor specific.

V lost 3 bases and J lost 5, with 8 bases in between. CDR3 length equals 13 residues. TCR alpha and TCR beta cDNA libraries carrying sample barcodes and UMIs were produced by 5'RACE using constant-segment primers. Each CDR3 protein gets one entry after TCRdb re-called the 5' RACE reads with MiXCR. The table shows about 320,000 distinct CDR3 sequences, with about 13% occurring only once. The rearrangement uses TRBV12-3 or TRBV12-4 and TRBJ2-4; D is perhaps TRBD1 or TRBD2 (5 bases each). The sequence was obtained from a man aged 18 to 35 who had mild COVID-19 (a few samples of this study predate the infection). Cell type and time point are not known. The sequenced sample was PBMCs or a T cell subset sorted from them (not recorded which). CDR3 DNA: TGTGCCAGCAGTTTTGAGGGACAAAACATTCAGTACTTC. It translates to CASSFEGQNIQYF.